A single TCR beta chain is shown here with its context. Its recognized antigen is unknown. Per-nucleotide qualities are absent, and no much larger clonotype sits a single base away. Cut back by 1 base and 10 bases, the V and J ends lie 8 bases apart. From the germline V gene, CDR1 is SGHAT and CDR2 is FQNNGV. Taken from cysteine to phenylalanine, the CDR3 has 13 residues. Just CDR3 DNA is preserved here, 39 bases in frame from base 1. The library was generated by the immunoSEQ multiplex PCR assay. Alongside multiparametric flow cytometry, deep sequencing of rearranged TCR beta loci was used to profile the T cell repertoires. Here the immuneACCESS table is served through TCRdb, limited to in-frame sequences with V and J called. Missing clones are a known gap in these copies; in checked studies unresolved V genes cover under half, and the rest lacks a known reason. Present in this sample are 35,000 to 45,000 clones, about 85% of which were seen just once. Approximately 2.9% of the sample is taken by the ten largest.

The data are from a study of lymphopenia after photon versus proton radiotherapy (dated by TCRdb to about 2019). Background on the whole study: Photon and proton radiation therapy were compared by the study for their immunological effects in patients with gastrointestinal tumors who developed high-grade lymphopenia. A cohort of some 20 patients with gastrointestinal tumors who received either photon or proton therapy and subsequently developed lymphopenia was included. The goal of the study was to characterize the differences between the two radiation modalities in how they affect the immune system. Results the study describes overall, beyond this receptor: Across the cohort, among patients who died, a greater drop in TCR diversity after the nadir was inversely correlated with overall survival time. After the lymphocyte count nadir, photon-treated repertoires showed oligoclonal expansion, especially of CD8+ Temra cells, which drove the drop in diversity. The survival association was examined only in patients who died, and the authors described better survival with proton therapy as a possibility, not as a demonstrated result. Relative stability during treatment was observed in proton-treated patients, whereas loss of naive T cells and TCR diversity and gain of effector/memory populations were observed in photon-treated patients.

The rearranged chain carries TRBV11-2 and TRBJ1-6; the D gene is not confidently resolved. The receptor was isolated from a man aged 50-59 years with gastric cancer. Sequences were derived from peripheral blood, sampled from a patient treated with photon-based radiotherapy. The DNA reads TGTGCCAGCAGCTTAGTCGGTAGATCACCCCTCCACTTT. Translated, this gives CASSLVGRSPLHF.